The clone carrying this T cell receptor (beta chain) was observed a handful of times. This CDR3 contains 19 residues. V lost 2 bases and J lost 0; bases outside the gene matches: 10. CDR1 MNHNY and CDR2 SVGAGI come from the germline V gene (reference sequence). The entry originates in a study of T cell repertoires in cytomegalovirus infection. TCRdb recomputed calls from the reads with MiXCR, one row per CDR3 protein. The sample yields about 530,000 distinct CDR3 sequences, 26% seen once. The V gene is TRBV6-6, the J gene TRBJ1-6, with 7 bases that match TRBD1. This TCR was recovered from a human donor in good health (CMV status not recorded). Some clones in this sample may be carry-over from other donors' samples. Specimen: PBMCs. CDR3 nucleotides: TGTGCCAGCAGTTACCCACAGGGGCGGATGAGCTCCTATAATTCACCCCTCCACTTT. It specifies CASSYPQGRMSSYNSPLHF.